This T cell receptor beta chain was sequenced in a study of molecular identifiers for immune sequencing clone quantification. In this sample, this clonotype turned up once. CDR1 LNHNV and CDR2 YYDKDF come from the germline V gene (reference sequence). This CDR3 spans 15 amino acids. V was pared by 8 bases and J by 6 bases, with 12 bases of the junction left unmatched. Using its own MiXCR run on the PCR reads, TCRdb lists one record per CDR3 protein. The table lists a few hundred thousand distinct CDR3 sequences, 25% of them singletons. Input material: naive CD8+ T cells from blood, with Jurkat cell RNA spiked in. Specified subset: FACS-sorted CD8+CD4-CCR7+CD45RA+ naive T cells. This TCR came from a human donor in good health. Some libraries in this study had Jurkat cell RNA spiked in. The chain recombines TRBV15 with TRBJ2-1; 8 nucleotides align to TRBD1. CDR3 in DNA: TGTGCCACCGATCAGGACAGGGTTGTGGGCAATGAGCAGTTCTTC. Its translation is CATDQDRVVGNEQFF.